Listed here are 30 T cell receptor beta chains from one sample, sequenced in a study of resident and recirculating memory T cells in vitiligo. TCRdb's copy holds only in-frame clones and misses some; the assay was immunoSEQ multiplex PCR. Among 70,000 to 95,000 clones listed, about 90% were seen once. Input material: blood. Receptors originate from a male donor with vitiligo.

The chain has TRBV28 and TRBJ1-5, with 11 bases identical to TRBD1. The CDR3 covers 16 residues. After removal of 5 bases from V and 4 bases from J, the junction contained 7 bases not matched to a gene. The germline gives CDR1 MDHEN, CDR2 SYDVKM. CDR3 amino acids: CASSTPGQGGNQPQHF. In DNA, the CDR3 is TGTGCCAGCAGTACCCCGGGACAGGGGGGGAATCAGCCCCAGCATTTT. The complete variable domain, with remaining parts taken from reference TRBV28 and TRBJ1-5, reads DVKVTQSSRYLVKRTGEKVFLECVQDMDHENMFWYRQDPGLGLRLIYFSYDVKMKEKGDIPEGYSVSREKKERFSLILESASTNQTSMYLCASSTPGQGGNQPQHFGDGTRLSIL.

The rearrangement uses TRBV4-1 and TRBJ2-1, with D tentatively TRBD1 (6 bases). Germline V gene sequence: CDR1 MGHRA, CDR2 YSYEKL. The length of the CDR3 is 16 residues. V shed 0 bases and J shed 4 bases, with 13 bases lying between them. The CDR3 DNA follows: TGCGCCAGCAGCCAAGATACCGGACAGTATTACAATGAGCAGTTCTTC. It codes for CASSQDTGQYYNEQFF.

This chain joins TRBV2 and TRBJ2-7; D uncertain. The CDR3 runs 14 residues. The V end lost 7 bases, the J end lost 2 bases, and 15 bases lay between the germline ends. The germline CDR1 and CDR2 sequences are SNHLY and FYNNEI. CDR3 DNA sequence: TGTGCCAGCAATGGCAGACTCGCCCCCTACGAGCAGTACTTC. It translates to CASNGRLAPYEQYF.

The J gene is TRBJ1-1, the V gene TRBV7-9, with D maybe TRBD1 (6 bases). CDR3 length: 15 residues. Trimming shortened V by 1 base and J by 5 bases, and 14 bases separated the two germline ends. Germline values: CDR1 SEHNR, CDR2 FQNEAQ (reference sequence). As DNA, the CDR3 is TGTGCCAGCAGCTTAGGGATACAGGGAGGGACTGAAGCTTTCTTT. Amino acids: CASSLGIQGGTEAFF.

The V and J genes are TRBV2 and TRBJ2-2, with D unresolved. CDR3 length: 14 amino acids. CDR1 is SNHLY and CDR2 is FYNNEI in the germline V gene. Trimming shortened V by 0 bases and J by 1 base, and 3 bases separated the two germline ends. Here the CDR3 reads CASSEAWNTGELFF. The CDR3 nucleotides read TGTGCCAGCAGTGAAGCCTGGAACACCGGGGAGCTGTTTTTT.

Points on this clone: At one end the junction does not follow the germline gene, possibly because of a read error. The V gene is TRBV27, the J gene TRBJ1-1; D is unresolved. Germline V CDR1 and CDR2: MNHEY, SMNVEV (reference sequence). There are 17 residues in the CDR3. CDR3: CASSLQRTGFRNAEAFF. DNA of the CDR3: TGTGCCAGCAGTTTACAACGGACGGGGTTTAGGAACGCTGAAGCTTTCTTT.

The CDR3 is CASSLEASGNSYEQYF. The CDR3 coding sequence is TGTGCCAGCAGCTTGGAGGCTAGCGGGAACTCCTACGAGCAGTACTTC. The chain employs TRBV5-5 and TRBJ2-7; 9 bases are a match to TRBD2. This CDR3 spans 16 amino acids. The V gene end was trimmed by 0 bases and the J gene end by 0 bases; junction bases not matched to a gene: 4. Germline CDR1 SGHKS, CDR2 YYEKEE (reference sequence).

The chain couples TRBV28 to TRBJ2-4; the match to TRBD1 covers 8 bases. The CDR3 is 16 amino acids. V was clipped by 3 bases and J by 6 bases; unmatched bases: 10. In germline, CDR1 is MDHEN, CDR2 SYDVKM. CDR3 DNA: TGTGCCAGCAGTTTCGACAGGGGTGGGAGGAGAAACATTCAGTACTTC. Protein product: CASSFDRGGRRNIQYF.

The J gene is TRBJ2-7, the V gene TRBV28; TRBD2 might be the D (6 bases). Trimming removed 10 bases at V and 3 bases at J, with 16 bases between. This CDR3 is 13 amino acids long. Germline lookup yields CDR1 MDHEN and CDR2 SYDVKM. The CDR3 sequence: CATSWDSYYEQYF. The DNA for the CDR3 is TGTGCCACCTCCTGGGACTCATACTACGAGCAGTACTTC.

The chain has TRBV27 and TRBJ1-1; the D gene is possibly TRBD1 (5 bases). This CDR3 spans 14 amino acids. The germline V and J ends were trimmed by 5 bases and 5 bases, with 15 bases remaining between them. The germline V gene encodes CDR1 MNHEY and CDR2 SMNVEV (reference sequence). CDR3 in amino acids: CASSPRLGLTEAFF. The CDR3 nucleotides read TGTGCCAGCAGTCCCCGACTGGGGCTGACTGAAGCTTTCTTT.

V usage is TRBV6-5 and J usage is TRBJ2-3; 8 bases map to TRBD2. V was clipped by 0 bases and J by 6 bases; unmatched bases: 8. The CDR3 contains 16 residues. In germline, CDR1 is MNHEY, CDR2 SVGAGI. In DNA form, the CDR3 reads TGTGCCAGCAGTTACTCGATCGGGAGGGAGGGGGATACGCAGTATTTT. Protein sequence: CASSYSIGREGDTQYF.

The chain employs TRBV7-8 and TRBJ2-5; no clear D gene. V was cut by 1 base and J by 5 bases, with 11 bases left in between. CDR1 is SGHVS, CDR2 FQNEAQ, per germline. CDR3 size: 14 residues. The CDR3 nucleotides read TGTGCCAGCAGCTTAGGAGGAACGCTGGAGACCCAGTACTTC. It encodes CASSLGGTLETQYF.

This clone has just one count. The chain is built from TRBV6-5 and TRBJ2-3; TRBD2 matches 7 bases. The germline V gene has CDR1 MNHEY and CDR2 SVGAGI. The CDR3 runs 15 residues. Germline trimming cut 4 bases from V and 6 bases from J; bases unmatched to any gene: 10. The CDR3 spells CASSLNGGEIDTQYF. CDR3 bases: TGTGCCAGCAGTTTGAATGGGGGGGAGATTGATACGCAGTATTTT.

J is TRBJ1-1 and V is TRBV4-3; D not certain. The CDR3 loop spans 14 amino acids. V was pared by 0 bases and J by 4 bases, with 9 bases between. Germline V gives CDR1 LGHNA, CDR2 YSLEER. For the CDR3, the DNA is TGCGCCAGCAGCCAAGATGCGACAACCACTGAAGCTTTCTTT. It is translated as CASSQDATTTEAFF.

The chain uses TRBV19 and TRBJ1-5; tentative D call: TRBD1 (5 bases). CDR1 LNHDA and CDR2 SQIVND come from the germline V gene (reference sequence). V was cut by 9 bases and J by 0 bases, with 15 bases left in between. The CDR3 has 15 residues. CDR3 region: CASWGRLASNQPQHF. CDR3 sequence (DNA): TGTGCCAGCTGGGGCCGGTTGGCTAGCAATCAGCCCCAGCATTTT.

The V gene is TRBV15, the J gene TRBJ2-7; the D gene is possibly TRBD2 (7 bases). Trimming took off 3 bases at V and 3 bases at J, with 12 bases between the two ends. Germline CDR1 LNHNV, CDR2 YYDKDF (reference sequence). This CDR3 comprises 14 residues. The chain's CDR3 is CATSRNREGYEQYF. For the CDR3, the DNA is TGTGCCACCAGCAGGAACAGGGAGGGCTACGAGCAGTACTTC.

The CDR3 spells CASSLVGGSYNEQFF. In DNA form, the CDR3 reads TGTGCCAGCAGCTTAGTTGGCGGGTCCTACAATGAGCAGTTCTTC. The chain uses TRBV11-3 and TRBJ2-1; possibly TRBD2 for D (5 bases). This CDR3 is 15 amino acids long. Germline values: CDR1 SGHNT, CDR2 YENEEA. Between the trimmed V and J ends, which lost 1 base and 1 base, there was a span of 8 bases.

This chain links TRBV28 with TRBJ2-1; 12 bases fit TRBD2. J lost 7 bases, V lost 6 bases, and 7 bases had no gene match. The CDR3 runs 15 residues. Germline V gene lookup returns CDR1 MDHEN and CDR2 SYDVKM. The CDR3, as DNA: TGTGCCAGCAGCGCTAGCGGGAGGGCTTGGAATGAGCAGTTCTTC. Residues: CASSASGRAWNEQFF.

This rearrangement joins TRBV7-2 to TRBJ2-1; D may be TRBD2 (5 bases). The CDR3 contains 13 residues. The germline V gene encodes CDR1 SGHTA and CDR2 FQGNSA. Trimming shortened V by 1 base and J by 16 bases, and 17 bases separated the two germline ends. The CDR3 here is CASSLGGLMTPFF. In DNA, the CDR3 is TGTGCCAGCAGCTTAGGTGGACTGATGACACCATTCTTC.

This clone showed up just once. J is TRBJ2-7 and V is TRBV9, with TRBD2 matching over 15 bases. The V gene's germline CDR1 is SGDLS and CDR2 YYNGEE. V lost 4 bases to trimming and J lost 2 bases; unmatched junction nucleotides: 7. There are 17 residues in the CDR3. The CDR3 protein is CASSPSGLAGGTYEQYF. Here the CDR3 DNA reads TGTGCCAGCAGCCCATCGGGACTAGCGGGAGGAACCTACGAGCAGTACTTC. The full variable domain, completed using reference TRBV9 and TRBJ2-7, is DSGVTQTPKHLITATGQRVTLRCSPRSGDLSVYWYQQSLDQGLQFLIQYYNGEERAKGNILERFSAQQFPDLHSELNLSSLELGDSALYFCASSPSGLAGGTYEQYFGPGTRLTVT.

The chain is built from TRBV5-1 and TRBJ2-7, with 13 bases matching TRBD2. The junction had 6 bases not matched to a gene; V was cut back by 4 bases and J by 5 bases. This CDR3 comprises 15 residues. Germline CDR1 SGHRS, CDR2 YFSETQ. CDR3 in DNA: TGCGCCAGCAGCCCACGGACTAGCGGGAGCCACGAGCAGTACTTC. This gives the protein CASSPRTSGSHEQYF.

The chain joins TRBV2 to TRBJ2-7; D may be TRBD1 (6 bases). CDR1 and CDR2 (germline): SNHLY, FYNNEI. The V and J ends lost 3 bases and 2 bases respectively, with 14 bases between them. The CDR3 is made up of 15 amino acids. CDR3 in DNA: TGTGCCAGCAGTGAGTGGCCAGGGGAGACCTACGAGCAGTACTTC. Amino acid sequence: CASSEWPGETYEQYF.

The rearrangement joins TRBV19 to TRBJ1-3; the D gene is possibly TRBD1 (6 bases). CDR1 and CDR2 (germline): LNHDA, SQIVND (reference sequence). The ends were cut back, 6 bases at V and 0 bases at J, with 15 bases in the middle. CDR3 length: 16 amino acids. The CDR3 spells CASRQTGPFSGNTIYF. DNA for the CDR3: TGTGCCAGTAGGCAAACAGGGCCTTTCTCTGGAAACACCATATATTTT. Full variable domain (rest looked up from reference TRBV19 and TRBJ1-3): DGGITQSPKYLFRKEGQNVTLSCEQNLNHDAMYWYRQDPGQGLRLIYYSQIVNDFQKGDIAEGYSVSREKKESFPLTVTSAQKNPTAFYLCASRQTGPFSGNTIYFGEGSWLTVV.

The CDR3 DNA sequence: TGTGCCAGCAGCAAAGTGCCACAGGGTGATTACACCACCTACGAGCAGTACTTC. It specifies CASSKVPQGDYTTYEQYF. This rearrangement joins TRBV21-1 to TRBJ2-7; TRBD1 is the table's D call, not checked against the DNA. TRBV21-1 represents a pseudogene. The CDR3 runs 18 residues.

This clone was detected only once. The chain joins TRBV18 to TRBJ2-3; 8 nucleotides align to TRBD1. With V trimmed by 6 bases and J by 4 bases, 12 bases remained unmatched. CDR3 length: 16 residues. The germline V gene encodes CDR1 KGHSH and CDR2 LQKENI. Written as DNA, the CDR3 is TGTGCCAGCTCCGGCGCAGTTCAGGGGGCTGCAGATACGCAGTATTTT. Translated: CASSGAVQGAADTQYF.

The rearrangement joins TRBV7-3 to TRBJ1-2; TRBD1 agrees at 7 bases. V was clipped by 0 bases and J by 1 base; unmatched bases: 2. Germline V gives CDR1 SGHTA, CDR2 FQGTGA. This CDR3 comprises 15 residues. CDR3 sequence reads: CASSLTGGLNYGYTF. CDR3 bases: TGTGCCAGCAGCTTAACAGGGGGCCTTAACTATGGCTACACCTTC.

In its sample, this clone was seen a few times. This chain links TRBV4-1 with TRBJ2-1, with TRBD2 identical over 12 bases. V shed 2 bases, J shed 10 bases, and the junction held 6 bases outside the gene matches. The length of the CDR3 is 15 residues. Germline loops: CDR1 MGHRA, CDR2 YSYEKL. The CDR3 sequence: CASSQRLAGAGEQFF. The CDR3 region has the DNA TGCGCCAGCAGCCAAAGACTAGCGGGAGCCGGCGAGCAGTTCTTC.

J is TRBJ2-1 and V is TRBV4-1; TRBD2 is a possible D gene (6 bases). V shed 4 bases and J shed 12 bases, with 13 bases lying between them. Germline V CDR1 and CDR2: MGHRA, YSYEKL. This CDR3 has 12 amino acids. CDR3 in DNA: TGCGCCAGCAGCCCAGCGGGCTCGGGGCAGTTCTTC. It specifies CASSPAGSGQFF.

The chain recombines TRBV7-4 with TRBJ1-1; maybe TRBD1 (6 bases). The CDR3 length is 14 residues. The V end lost 3 bases, the J end lost 1 base, and 9 bases lay between the germline ends. Germline CDR1 SGHVT, CDR2 SQSDAQ. The DNA of the CDR3 is TGTGCCAGCAGCTTGTACAGGGAGAACACTGAAGCTTTCTTT. This encodes CASSLYRENTEAFF. Variable domain in full (rest from reference TRBV7-4 and TRBJ1-1): GAGVSQSPRYKVAKRGRDVALRCDSISGHVTLYWYRQTLGQGSEVLTYSQSDAQRDKSGRPSGRFSAERPERSVSTLKIQRTEQGDSAVYLCASSLYRENTEAFFGQGTRLTVV.

This clone was seen a handful of times. This chain connects TRBV6-1 to TRBJ1-2; 7 nucleotides agree with TRBD1. The V segment lost 5 bases and the J segment 3 bases; nucleotides outside the gene matches: 9. CDR3 size: 15 residues. Germline CDR1 and CDR2: MNHNS and SASEGT. This CDR3 is CASSSLRGADYGYTF. The CDR3 DNA is TGTGCCAGCAGTTCCCTCAGGGGGGCAGACTATGGCTACACCTTC.